This TCR beta chain was captured in a study of T cells in Graves' hyperthyroidism and ophthalmopathy. RNA transcripts provided the source from which TCR beta CDR3 regions were amplified. RT-PCR in the first round (using the HTBI primer set) targeted the TCR CDR3. TCRdb used MiXCR to reprocess the multiplex PCR reads, holding one entry per CDR3 protein. Among around 400,000 distinct CDR3 sequences listed, 15% to 17% were seen once. This clonotype was recorded a few times. Its antigen is unidentified. CDR1 and CDR2 from the germline V gene are DFQATT and SNEGSKA (reference sequence). The germline V and J ends were trimmed by 4 bases and 3 bases, with 4 bases remaining between them. This CDR3 region has 11 residues. Orbital computed tomography and thyroid ultrasound, together with serum TRAb and thyroxine and clinical symptoms, were used for diagnoses. Fresh peripheral blood, 9.5 to 10 ml of it, supplied the PBMCs.

Study results and caveats: Among clonotypes expanded in thyroid above 0.001, most were also found in blood.

The chain is built from TRBV20-1 and TRBJ2-1; D remains unclear. This sequence originates from a young woman with Graves' hyperthyroidism that later progressed to Graves' ophthalmopathy. Material for sequencing was blood. CDR3 coding DNA: TGCAGTGCTAACAGCTACAATGAGCAGTTCTTC. It translates to CSANSYNEQFF.